The 27 T cell receptor beta chains below all came from one sample that was sequenced in a study of T cell responses to AZD1222 COVID-19 vaccine. Only in-frame clones appear in the TCRdb table, and some are missing; sequencing was by immunoSEQ multiplex PCR. This table holds about 120,000 clones, around nine tenths found once. The sequencing used peripheral blood, collected on day 0 of AZD1222 vaccination. These receptors were taken from an adult in good health.

This chain uses TRBV9 with TRBJ1-2; no clear D. The CDR3 consists of 11 residues. V lost 5 bases to trimming and J lost 10 bases, with 12 bases between them. Per the germline V gene, CDR1 is SGDLS and CDR2 is YYNGEE. The CDR3, as DNA: TGTGCCAGCAGGGGGAATCTGGACTACACCTTC. This sequence encodes CASRGNLDYTF.

The J gene is TRBJ2-1, the V gene TRBV2; tentative D call: TRBD1 (5 bases). Germline V gene data show CDR1 as SNHLY and CDR2 as FYNNEI. The CDR3 runs 15 residues. V was cut by 5 bases and J by 8 bases, with 19 bases left in between. CDR3: CASSRSGSRLDEQFF. In DNA, the CDR3 is TGTGCCAGCAGTAGGTCAGGGTCTCGTCTGGATGAGCAGTTCTTC. Full variable domain (outside the CDR3, taken from reference TRBV2 and TRBJ2-1): EPEVTQTPSHQVTQMGQEVILRCVPISNHLYFYWYRQILGQKVEFLVSFYNNEISEKSEIFDDQFSVERPDGSNFTLKIRSTKLEDSAMYFCASSRSGSRLDEQFFGPGTRLTVL.

V is TRBV5-1 and J is TRBJ2-2; D call uncertain. This CDR3 contains 15 residues. V was trimmed by 6 bases and J by 1 base, leaving 13 bases between them. Germline V gene lookup returns CDR1 SGHRS and CDR2 YFSETQ. CDR3 sequence reads: CASTNLPGNTGELFF. The CDR3 DNA is TGCGCCAGCACCAATTTACCGGGGAACACCGGGGAGCTGTTTTTT.

The chain uses TRBV5-1 and TRBJ2-3, with TRBD2 matching 8 bases. J gave up 2 bases and V 0 bases, and 14 bases lay outside the gene matches. The length of the CDR3 is 19 residues. Germline CDR1 is SGHRS and CDR2 is YFSETQ. The CDR3 reads CASSLDPAGVGGDTDTQYF. As DNA, the CDR3 is TGCGCCAGCAGCTTGGATCCAGCGGGAGTAGGTGGGGACACAGATACGCAGTATTTT.

The V gene is TRBV10-2, the J gene TRBJ2-2; D not certain. This CDR3 is built from 12 residues. The germline CDR1 and CDR2 sequences are WSHSY and SAAADI. Trimming took 6 bases from V and 8 from J, leaving 10 bases between them. The CDR3 region is CASSVASGELFF. For the CDR3, the DNA is TGCGCCAGCAGCGTTGCATCGGGGGAGCTGTTTTTT.

V is TRBV5-1 and J is TRBJ2-2; perhaps TRBD1 as D (7 bases). The CDR3 spans 16 residues. CDR1 is SGHRS and CDR2 is YFSETQ in the germline V gene. V dropped 0 bases and J dropped 5 bases, with 14 bases sitting between them. The DNA of the CDR3 is TGCGCCAGCAGCTTGGCCGCAGGGGGGCCAACCGGGGAGCTGTTTTTT. This translates into CASSLAAGGPTGELFF.

The J gene is TRBJ1-1, the V gene TRBV3-1 (or the pseudogene TRBV3-2); D gene uncertain. Trimming pared 2 bases from V and 0 bases from J, leaving 7 bases between. The CDR3 covers 14 residues. CDR1 is LGHDT and CDR2 is YNNKEL in the germline V gene (reference sequence). The CDR3 reads CASSQQRMNTEAFF. Written as DNA, the CDR3 is TGTGCCAGCAGCCAACAGAGAATGAACACTGAAGCTTTCTTT.

This clone has only one observation. V usage is TRBV19 and J usage is TRBJ1-2; D remains ambiguous. Germline V gene sequence: CDR1 LNHDA, CDR2 SQIVND (reference sequence). With 5 bases removed from V and 4 bases from J, the gap between germline ends came to 11 bases. The CDR3 runs to 13 residues. The CDR3 DNA follows: TGTGCCAGTAGTTTTCGGACCTCCTATGGCTACACCTTC. This codes for CASSFRTSYGYTF.

The CDR3 DNA is TGTGCCAGCAGTTCCCCTTTCTACGGCTACACCTTC. Translated: CASSSPFYGYTF. The chain links TRBV7-9 to TRBJ1-2; D not certain. CDR1 and CDR2 (germline): SEHNR, FQNEAQ (reference sequence). This CDR3 is 12 amino acids long. V lost 6 bases and J 8 bases, leaving 13 bases between the germline ends.

In this sample, this clone turned up a few times. The V call is TRBV19, the J call TRBJ1-6; 7 bases are shared with TRBD1. Unmatched junction bases numbered 12, after V lost 3 bases and J lost 10 bases. Germline CDR1 LNHDA, CDR2 SQIVND (reference sequence). The CDR3 extends over 16 amino acids. Written as DNA, the CDR3 is TGTGCCAGTAGTATTCCCCCGCGACAGGGTTCCTCACCCCTCCACTTT. Its protein product is CASSIPPRQGSSPLHF. The full variable domain, its missing parts supplied by reference TRBV19 and TRBJ1-6, is DGGITQSPKYLFRKEGQNVTLSCEQNLNHDAMYWYRQDPGQGLRLIYYSQIVNDFQKGDIAEGYSVSREKKESFPLTVTSAQKNPTAFYLCASSIPPRQGSSPLHFGNGTRLTVT.

The chain employs TRBV9 and TRBJ1-2, with 7 bases identical to TRBD1. This CDR3 spans 15 amino acids. From germline, CDR1 is SGDLS and CDR2 YYNGEE. V shed 3 bases and J 3 bases; nucleotides not matched to a gene: 8. The CDR3 DNA is TGTGCCAGCAGCGCTGCCGGGACAGATTACTATGGCTACACCTTC. Its protein is CASSAAGTDYYGYTF.

The chain couples TRBV28 to TRBJ2-4; perhaps TRBD1 as D (6 bases). Germline loops: CDR1 MDHEN, CDR2 SYDVKM. Between the trimmed V and J ends, which lost 4 bases and 7 bases, there was a span of 17 bases. The CDR3 covers 15 residues. The CDR3 loop reads CASSSFGRGKNIQYF. The CDR3 DNA reads as TGTGCCAGCAGTTCCTTTGGCAGGGGAAAGAACATTCAGTACTTC.

The J gene is TRBJ2-4, the V gene TRBV28, with 10 bases matching TRBD1. After removal of 3 bases from V and 7 bases from J, the junction contained 0 bases not matched to a gene. Germline values: CDR1 MDHEN, CDR2 SYDVKM. The CDR3 consists of 13 residues. CDR3 sequence: CASSLDRGNIQYF. DNA of the CDR3: TGTGCCAGCAGTTTGGACAGGGGGAACATTCAGTACTTC.

CDR3 bases: TGCGCCAGCAGCCGGCAGCCGGGACAGGGGATTCGGGATGAGCAGTTCTTC. Protein sequence: CASSRQPGQGIRDEQFF. This chain links TRBV4-1 with TRBJ2-1, with 10 bases lining up with TRBD1. Per germline, CDR1 MGHRA and CDR2 YSYEKL. The CDR3 runs to 17 residues. The V segment lost 4 bases and the J segment 8 bases; nucleotides outside the gene matches: 14.

This chain links TRBV10-1 with TRBJ2-3; D is unclear. The V end was cut by 2 bases, the J end by 2 bases, with 5 bases between. This CDR3 has 13 amino acids. Germline CDR1 is WNHNN and CDR2 is SYGVQD (reference sequence). Written as DNA, the CDR3 is TGCGCCAGCAGTGAGGCTTACACAGATACGCAGTATTTT. It specifies CASSEAYTDTQYF.

V is TRBV5-1 and J is TRBJ2-7, with 7 bases identical to TRBD2. CDR1 is SGHRS, CDR2 YFSETQ, per germline. The CDR3 has 16 amino acids. Trimming cost V 5 bases and J 3 bases; bases outside gene matches: 14. The DNA for the CDR3 is TGCGCCAGCAGGTTCGACGCAACCCGCGGGGGCTACGAGCAGTACTTC. Protein: CASRFDATRGGYEQYF.

A single count supports this clone. The rearrangement joins TRBV28 to TRBJ2-7; 10 positions match TRBD1. V dropped 2 bases and J dropped 5; count of bases not matched to a gene: 6. Germline-derived CDR1 and CDR2 are MDHEN and SYDVKM. The CDR3 is 15 residues long. CDR3 residues: CASSLLRTGGNEQYF. The DNA for the CDR3 is TGTGCCAGCAGTTTACTACGGACAGGGGGGAACGAGCAGTACTTC.

V usage is TRBV27 and J usage is TRBJ2-5; D is ambiguous. This CDR3 region has 11 residues. Between the trimmed V and J ends, which lost 6 bases and 4 bases, there was a span of 6 bases. The germline CDR1 and CDR2 sequences are MNHEY and SMNVEV (reference sequence). For the CDR3, the DNA is TGTGCCAGCAGGGTTGGAGAGACCCAGTACTTC. This translates into CASRVGETQYF.

J is TRBJ1-1 and V is TRBV5-1; 8 nucleotides line up with TRBD1. Germline V lookup: CDR1 SGHRS, CDR2 YFSETQ. This CDR3 has 16 residues. Trimming removed 4 bases from V and 3 bases from J; junction bases left unmatched: 11. CDR3 in DNA: TGCGCCAGCAGCCCCGAGACAGGGGTCGGGTACACTGAAGCTTTCTTT. It yields the protein CASSPETGVGYTEAFF.

The chain joins TRBV28 to TRBJ1-5; D not resolved. V was pared by 2 bases and J by 2 bases, with 7 bases between. This CDR3 is 14 amino acids long. The germline V gene has CDR1 MDHEN and CDR2 SYDVKM. The CDR3 DNA sequence: TGTGCCAGCAGTTTACCCAAGGGCAATCAGCCCCAGCATTTT. It codes for CASSLPKGNQPQHF.

The chain employs TRBV7-3 and TRBJ2-1; the D gene is possibly TRBD2 (5 bases). V shed 0 bases and J shed 0 bases, with 6 bases lying between them. CDR3 length: 15 amino acids. Germline V CDR1 and CDR2: SGHTA, FQGTGA. DNA of the CDR3: TGTGCCAGCAGCTTAACCCGGGACTCCTACAATGAGCAGTTCTTC. Protein product: CASSLTRDSYNEQFF.

The chain couples TRBV19 to TRBJ1-1; no clear D gene. Germline values: CDR1 LNHDA, CDR2 SQIVND (reference sequence). V was pared by 5 bases and J by 0 bases, with 16 bases between. The CDR3 is 16 residues long. The CDR3 DNA reads TGTGCCAGTAGTCCCCATTTCGACCGCATGAACACTGAAGCTTTCTTT. This sequence encodes CASSPHFDRMNTEAFF.

This sequence joins TRBV7-3 and TRBJ2-2; 7 bases map to TRBD1. The CDR3 is made up of 15 amino acids. With V trimmed by 5 bases and J by 4 bases, 7 bases remained unmatched. Looked up from germline, CDR1 is SGHTA and CDR2 is FQGTGA. CDR3 loop: CASSATGQITGELFF. CDR3 coding DNA: TGTGCCAGCAGCGCAACGGGACAGATCACCGGGGAGCTGTTTTTT.

The chain uses TRBV7-9 and TRBJ1-1, with no clear D. The CDR3 length is 15 residues. Germline V gene sequence: CDR1 SEHNR, CDR2 FQNEAQ (reference sequence). V was shortened by 2 bases and J by 1 base, with 11 bases between the two germline ends. In nucleotides, the CDR3 is TGTGCCAGCAGCTTACTGGGGTCAGGGAACACTGAAGCTTTCTTT. This gives the protein CASSLLGSGNTEAFF. Variable domain in full (rest from reference TRBV7-9 and TRBJ1-1): DTGVSQNPRHKITKRGQNVTFRCDPISEHNRLYWYRQTLGQGPEFLTYFQNEAQLEKSRLLSDRFSAERPKGSFSTLEIQRTEQGDSAMYLCASSLLGSGNTEAFFGQGTRLTVV.

The V call is TRBV2, the J call TRBJ2-2; D tentatively fits TRBD1 or TRBD2 (5 bases each). The CDR3 length is 15 residues. V was cut by 8 bases and J by 4 bases, with 17 bases left in between. Germline loops: CDR1 SNHLY, CDR2 FYNNEI. The CDR3 spells CASRAGAQGTGELFF. The CDR3 DNA reads TGTGCCAGCCGAGCCGGGGCCCAGGGCACCGGGGAGCTGTTTTTT.

V usage is TRBV7-9 and J usage is TRBJ2-1, with 8 bases aligning to TRBD2. Germline V lookup: CDR1 SEHNR, CDR2 FQNEAQ (reference sequence). This CDR3 spans 18 amino acids. Trimming removed 1 base from V and 7 bases from J; junction bases left unmatched: 15. CDR3 sequence (DNA): TGTGCCAGCAGCTTAGAGGCCCAGCTAGCGGGTAGCCTGAATGAGCAGTTCTTC. Amino acid sequence: CASSLEAQLAGSLNEQFF.

The chain combines TRBV28 with TRBJ1-5; D is ambiguous. The CDR3 spans 15 residues. Germline assignment: CDR1 MDHEN and CDR2 SYDVKM. Trimming removed 6 bases at V and 5 bases at J, with 17 bases between. CDR3 residues: CASRPGSRAHQPQHF. In nucleotides, the CDR3 is TGTGCCAGCAGGCCTGGGTCTCGGGCCCATCAGCCCCAGCATTTT.